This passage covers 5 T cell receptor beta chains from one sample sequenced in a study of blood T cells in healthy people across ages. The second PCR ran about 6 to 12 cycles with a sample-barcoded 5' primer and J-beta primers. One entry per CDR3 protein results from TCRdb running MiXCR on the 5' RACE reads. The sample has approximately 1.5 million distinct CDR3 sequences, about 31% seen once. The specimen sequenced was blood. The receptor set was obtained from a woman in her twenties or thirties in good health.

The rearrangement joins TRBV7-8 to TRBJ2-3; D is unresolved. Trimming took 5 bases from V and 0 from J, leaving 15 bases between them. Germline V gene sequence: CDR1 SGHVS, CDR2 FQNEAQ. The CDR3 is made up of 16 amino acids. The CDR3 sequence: CASSHPRGASTDTQYF. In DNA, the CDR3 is TGTGCCAGCAGCCACCCTAGAGGTGCTAGCACAGATACGCAGTATTTT.

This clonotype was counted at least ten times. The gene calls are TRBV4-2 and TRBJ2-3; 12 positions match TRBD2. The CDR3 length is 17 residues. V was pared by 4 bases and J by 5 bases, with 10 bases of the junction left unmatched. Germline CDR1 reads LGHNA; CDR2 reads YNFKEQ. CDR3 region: CASSLNGASGREDTQYF. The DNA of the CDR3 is TGTGCCAGCAGCCTTAACGGGGCTAGCGGGAGGGAAGATACGCAGTATTTT.

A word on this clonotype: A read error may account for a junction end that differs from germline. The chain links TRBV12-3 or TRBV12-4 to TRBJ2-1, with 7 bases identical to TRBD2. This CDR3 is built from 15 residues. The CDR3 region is CASTIAGVAYNERFF. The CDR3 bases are TGTGCCAGCACCATAGCGGGCGTGGCATACAATGAGCGGTTCTTC.

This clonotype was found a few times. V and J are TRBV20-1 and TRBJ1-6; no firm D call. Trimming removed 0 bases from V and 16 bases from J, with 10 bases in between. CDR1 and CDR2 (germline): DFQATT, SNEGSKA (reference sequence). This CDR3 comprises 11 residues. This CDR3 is CSARDRKMLHF. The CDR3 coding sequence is TGCAGTGCTAGAGATAGGAAGATGCTCCACTTT.

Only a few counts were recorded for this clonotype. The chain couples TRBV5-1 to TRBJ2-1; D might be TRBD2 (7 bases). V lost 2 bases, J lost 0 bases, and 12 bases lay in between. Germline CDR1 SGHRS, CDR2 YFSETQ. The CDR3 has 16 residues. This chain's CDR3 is CASSFAGASSYNEQFF. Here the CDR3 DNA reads TGCGCCAGCAGCTTCGCGGGGGCGAGCTCCTACAATGAGCAGTTCTTC.